The 5 T cell receptor beta chains listed next were all sequenced from one sample in a study of cytomegalovirus exposure and HLA in healthy donors. A multiplex PCR was run with 60 Vbeta primers and 13 Jbeta primers. The repertoire was sequenced with immunoSEQ multiplex PCR; TCRdb's copy has only in-frame clones and lacks some. In the table there are about 160,000 clones, around 83% of which are singletons. The sequencing sample was made of PBMCs. The receptors were sampled from a girl aged 2-10 years in good health and CMV-seropositive.

The chain links TRBV5-1 to TRBJ2-7, with 8 bases aligning to TRBD1. The germline gives CDR1 SGHRS, CDR2 YFSETQ. Trimming at V came to 4 bases and at J to 0 bases, leaving 6 bases not matched to a gene. This CDR3 spans 15 amino acids. The CDR3 region has the DNA TGCGCCAGCAGCCCGGGACAGGCGAGCTCCTACGAGCAGTACTTC. Amino acids: CASSPGQASSYEQYF.

The chain couples TRBV30 to TRBJ2-3, with D unresolved. Looked up from germline, CDR1 is GTSNPN and CDR2 is SVGIG (reference sequence). Trimming left V 1 base short and J 9 bases short, with 11 bases between. The CDR3 is 12 amino acids. CDR3 nucleotide sequence: TGTGCCTGGAGTGGAGCCGTCATCACGCAGTATTTT. Translation: CAWSGAVITQYF.

The V gene is TRBV14, the J gene TRBJ1-4, with TRBD1 identical over 7 bases. Trimming cost V 5 bases and J 7 bases; bases outside gene matches: 10. Germline V gene sequence: CDR1 SGHDN, CDR2 FVKESK. CDR3 length: 15 amino acids. CDR3 nucleotide sequence: TGTGCCAGCAGCAGCCAAAGGGGGCTGGTTGAAAAACTGTTTTTT. Amino acid sequence: CASSSQRGLVEKLFF.

This clone was detected only once. The chain is built from TRBV27 and TRBJ2-1, with 9 bases lining up with TRBD2. Losses at the gene ends were 2 bases for V and 2 bases for J; bases not matched to a gene: 1. The length of the CDR3 is 15 residues. The germline V gene has CDR1 MNHEY and CDR2 SMNVEV (reference sequence). The CDR3 loop reads CASSLVAGAYNEQFF. DNA for the CDR3: TGTGCCAGCAGTTTAGTAGCGGGAGCCTACAATGAGCAGTTCTTC.

The chain joins TRBV30 to TRBJ2-5, with D uncertain. V gave up 6 bases and J gave up 3 bases, with 11 bases separating them. The germline CDR1 and CDR2 sequences are GTSNPN and SVGIG (reference sequence). The CDR3 spans 12 residues. CDR3 sequence (DNA): TGTGCCTGCATTACAGTTAAAGAGACCCAGTACTTC. As protein: CACITVKETQYF.